These T cell receptor beta chains were read from a single sample in a study of blood T cell repertoires in COVID-19. Here immunoSEQ multiplex PCR was the method, and the copy in TCRdb shows in-frame clones only, minus some. The sample records fewer than 250,000 clones, about four fifths being singletons. Source material: peripheral blood. The origin of the receptors is a woman between 40 and 55 years old with active or convalescent COVID-19. Each CDR3 is given with its conserved first and last residue. D genes are given only for firm matches. Clone size appears in some rows only: once, few, many, or a class for an expanded clone.

V	J	size	D	DNA	CDR3
TRBV4-3	TRBJ1-1	NA	NA	TGCGCCAGCAGCCAAGACAGGCCTGGGGAAGCTTTCTTT	CASSQDRPGEAFF
TRBV2	TRBJ1-6	NA	TRBD1	TGTGCCAGCAGGGGACAGGGGGCCAATTCACCCCTCCACTTT	CASRGQGANSPLHF
TRBV2	TRBJ1-1	NA	NA	TGTGCCAGCAGTGGCAGGGAGGGCACTGAAGCTTTCTTT	CASSGREGTEAFF
TRBV6-6	TRBJ2-5	once	NA	TGTGCCAGCAGACTCTCAGAAGCGCGGGTGAAGACCCAGTACTTC	CASRLSEARVKTQYF
TRBV6-5	TRBJ1-3	NA	TRBD1	TGTGCCAGCAGATTACAGGGGATTGGAAACACCATATATTTT	CASRLQGIGNTIYF
TRBV25-1	TRBJ1-6	NA	TRBD1	TGTGCCAGCAGTGGACAGGGGGCTAATTCACCCCTCCACTTT	CASSGQGANSPLHF
TRBV11-3	TRBJ1-1	few	NA	TGTGCCAGCACCCGAGAGGGGAACACTGAAGCTTTCTTT	CASTREGNTEAFF
TRBV27	TRBJ2-7	NA	TRBD2	TGTGCCAGCAGTTTATCGGCTAGCGGGGTGTTCTACGAGCAGTACTTC	CASSLSASGVFYEQYF
TRBV30	TRBJ1-3	NA	NA	TGTGCCTGGCAGGGGTTGGGTAACACCATATATTTT	CAWQGLGNTIYF
TRBV4-3	TRBJ2-2	NA	TRBD2	TGCGCCAGCAGCCAAGCGCTCGGCGGGGGGTTCGACGGGGAGCTGTTTTTT	CASSQALGGGFDGELFF
TRBV12-5	TRBJ1-4	NA	TRBD1	TGTGCTAGTGGTTCCGGACAGGCGGGTGAAAAACTGTTTTTT	CASGSGQAGEKLFF
TRBV7-8	TRBJ2-7	NA	TRBD2	TGTGCCAGCAGCTTGACTAGCGGGGGGGCCTACGAGCAGTACTTC	CASSLTSGGAYEQYF
TRBV7-9	TRBJ2-2	NA	NA	TGTGCCAGCACCACAACGGGGGGCGAGAACACCGGGGAGCTGTTTTTT	CASTTTGGENTGELFF
TRBV5-4	TRBJ2-2	NA	NA	TGTGCCAGCAGCTTGGCCCCGGGGTATTCCACCGGGGAGCTGTTTTTT	CASSLAPGYSTGELFF
TRBV3-1/TRBV3-2	TRBJ2-7	NA	TRBD1	TGTGCCAGCAGCCAAGTTGCCCTTTCCTACAGGGGGCCGGAGCAGTACTTC	CASSQVALSYRGPEQYF
TRBV10-2	TRBJ1-1	NA	NA	TGCGCCAGCAAACAACGGGCTGAAGCTTTCTTT	CASKQRAEAFF
TRBV19	TRBJ2-5	NA	TRBD1	TGTGCCAGTAGTATCGCGACAGGGGCTTCAGAGACCCAGTACTTC	CASSIATGASETQYF
TRBV6-5	TRBJ2-5	NA	TRBD2	TGTGCCAGCAGCTCAAGCGGGGGGGCCAGGGAGACCCAGTACTTC	CASSSSGGARETQYF
TRBV7-9	TRBJ1-6	NA	NA	TGTGCCAGCGGGACATATAATTCACCCCTCCACTTT	CASGTYNSPLHF
TRBV5-8	TRBJ2-2	NA	TRBD2	TGTGCCAGCAGCTCGGGGACTAGCGGGATAAACACCGGGGAGCTGTTTTTT	CASSSGTSGINTGELFF